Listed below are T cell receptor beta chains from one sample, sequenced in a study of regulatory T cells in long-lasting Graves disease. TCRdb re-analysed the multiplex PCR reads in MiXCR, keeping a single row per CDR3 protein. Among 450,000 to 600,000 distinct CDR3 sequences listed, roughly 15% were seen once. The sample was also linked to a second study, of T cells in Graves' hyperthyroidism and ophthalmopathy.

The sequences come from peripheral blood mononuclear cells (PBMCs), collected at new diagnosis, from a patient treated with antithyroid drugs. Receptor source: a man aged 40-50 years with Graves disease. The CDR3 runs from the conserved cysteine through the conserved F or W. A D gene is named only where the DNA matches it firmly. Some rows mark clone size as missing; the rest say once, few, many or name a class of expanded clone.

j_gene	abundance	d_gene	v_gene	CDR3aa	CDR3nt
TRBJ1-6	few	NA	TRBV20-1	CSARPSRGNSPLHF	TGCAGTGCTAGACCGTCCAGGGGTAATTCACCCCTCCACTTT
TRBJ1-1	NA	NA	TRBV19	CASSMLSVTNTEAFF	TGTGCCAGTAGTATGTTATCTGTAACGAACACTGAAGCTTTCTTT
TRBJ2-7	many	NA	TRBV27	CASSVLRDSLKVSYEQYF	TGTGCCAGCAGTGTCTTGCGGGACAGCCTTAAGGTCTCCTACGAGCAGTACTTC
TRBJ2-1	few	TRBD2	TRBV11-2	CASSLGLARRREQFF	TGTGCCAGCAGCTTAGGACTAGCGCGCAGAAGGGAGCAGTTCTTC
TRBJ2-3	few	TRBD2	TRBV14	CASSQDWLAGSTDTQYF	TGTGCCAGCAGCCAAGATTGGCTAGCGGGGAGCACAGATACGCAGTATTTT
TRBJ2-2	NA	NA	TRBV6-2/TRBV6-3	CASSQFLAGELFF	TGTGCCAGCAGCCAATTCCTGGCCGGGGAGCTGTTTTTT
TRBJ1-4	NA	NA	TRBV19	CASGVSATNEKLFF	TGTGCGAGTGGTGTAAGTGCAACTAATGAAAAACTGTTTTTT
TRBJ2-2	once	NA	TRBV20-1	CSAPGLRDTGELFF	TGCAGTGCTCCCGGACTGCGGGACACCGGGGAGCTGTTTTTT
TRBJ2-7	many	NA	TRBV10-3	CAISVRDPYEQYF	TGTGCCATCAGTGTAAGGGACCCATACGAGCAGTACTTC
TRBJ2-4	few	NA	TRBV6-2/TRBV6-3	CASRGTGAKNIQYF	TGTGCCAGCAGAGGGACCGGGGCCAAAAACATTCAGTACTTC
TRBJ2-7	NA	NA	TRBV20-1	CSARFQTAYYEQYF	TGCAGTGCTAGGTTCCAGACTGCGTACTACGAGCAGTACTTC
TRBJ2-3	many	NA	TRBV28	CASSGNEHGTDTQYF	TGTGCCAGCAGTGGCAACGAGCATGGCACAGATACGCAGTATTTT
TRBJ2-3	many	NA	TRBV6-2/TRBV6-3	CASSYSLGGVADTQYF	TGTGCCAGCAGTTACTCCTTAGGGGGAGTCGCAGATACGCAGTATTTT
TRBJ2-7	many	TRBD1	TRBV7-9	CASSLTGVRGEQYF	TGTGCCAGCAGCTTGACAGGGGTAAGGGGCGAGCAGTACTTC
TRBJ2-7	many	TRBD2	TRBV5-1	CASSFLAGVPDEQYF	TGCGCCAGCAGCTTTTTAGCGGGAGTCCCGGACGAGCAGTACTTC
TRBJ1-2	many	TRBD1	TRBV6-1	CASSRWTNPGTGGTNYGYTF	TGTGCCAGCAGCCGATGGACCAACCCCGGGACAGGGGGAACTAACTATGGCTACACCTTC
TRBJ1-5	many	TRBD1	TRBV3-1	CASSERDRVSPQHF	TGTGCCAGCAGTGAAAGGGACAGGGTATCGCCCCAGCATTTT
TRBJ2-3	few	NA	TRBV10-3	CAISEASGRGTDTQYF	TGTGCCATCAGTGAGGCCTCCGGGAGAGGCACAGATACGCAGTATTTT
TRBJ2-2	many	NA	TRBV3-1	CASSSTWAAGELFF	TGTGCCAGCAGCAGCACATGGGCGGCCGGGGAGCTGTTTTTT
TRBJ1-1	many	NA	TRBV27	CASRSRTALDTEAFF	TGTGCCAGCAGATCGAGGACAGCTTTGGACACTGAAGCTTTCTTT
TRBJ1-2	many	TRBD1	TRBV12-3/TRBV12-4	CASSSPRTGENYGYTF	TGTGCCAGCAGTTCCCCCAGGACAGGGGAGAACTATGGCTACACCTTC
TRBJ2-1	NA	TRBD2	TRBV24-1	CATSDWTSGKGNEQFF	TGTGCCACCAGTGATTGGACTAGCGGGAAAGGAAATGAGCAGTTCTTC
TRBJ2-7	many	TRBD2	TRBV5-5	CASSFYSGGSYEQYF	TGTGCCAGCAGCTTTTACAGCGGGGGTTCCTACGAGCAGTACTTC
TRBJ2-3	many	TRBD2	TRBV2	CASSEMLAGGLRTDTQYF	TGTGCCAGCAGTGAAATGCTAGCGGGAGGACTACGCACAGATACGCAGTATTTT
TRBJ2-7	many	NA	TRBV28	CASGSVGGPSYEQYF	TGTGCCAGCGGGTCGGTGGGGGGGCCCTCCTACGAGCAGTACTTC
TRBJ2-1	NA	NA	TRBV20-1	CSARIGWNEQFF	TGCAGTGCTAGAATAGGGTGGAATGAGCAGTTCTTC
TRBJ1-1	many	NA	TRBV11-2	CASSLDRNPNTEAFF	TGTGCCAGCAGCTTAGATCGAAACCCGAACACTGAAGCTTTCTTT
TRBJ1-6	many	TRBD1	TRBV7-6	CASSLFPGTGSDSPLHF	TGTGCCAGCAGCTTATTCCCGGGGACAGGGTCGGATTCACCCCTCCACTTT
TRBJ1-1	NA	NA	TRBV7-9	CASSLDKQRHTEAFF	TGTGCCAGCAGCTTAGACAAACAGCGGCACACTGAAGCTTTCTTT
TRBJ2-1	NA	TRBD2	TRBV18	CASLGLAGDNEQFF	TGTGCCAGCTTGGGACTAGCGGGGGACAATGAGCAGTTCTTC
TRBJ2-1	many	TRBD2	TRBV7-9	CASSFVRLAGADNEQFF	TGTGCCAGCAGCTTCGTCAGACTAGCGGGAGCGGACAATGAGCAGTTCTTC
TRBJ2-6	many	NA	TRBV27	CASTQGPSGANVLTF	TGTGCCAGCACTCAGGGGCCCTCTGGGGCCAACGTCCTGACTTTC
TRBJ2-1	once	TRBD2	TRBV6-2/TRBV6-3	CASSLAGEKYSEQFF	TGTGCCAGCAGTTTAGCGGGAGAGAAATACAGTGAGCAGTTCTTC
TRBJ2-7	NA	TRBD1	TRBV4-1	CASTLETGGAYEQYF	TGCGCCAGCACCCTAGAGACAGGGGGCGCATACGAGCAGTACTTC
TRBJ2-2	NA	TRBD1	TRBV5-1	CASTPRTGETGELFF	TGCGCCAGCACCCCCAGGACAGGGGAGACCGGGGAGCTGTTTTTT
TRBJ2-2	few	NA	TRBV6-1	CASRVHTGTYLTGELFF	TGTGCCAGCAGGGTTCATACAGGGACTTATTTAACCGGGGAGCTGTTTTTT
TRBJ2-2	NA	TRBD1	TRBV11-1	CASSQSGTGETGELFF	TGTGCCAGCAGCCAATCCGGGACAGGGGAAACCGGGGAGCTGTTTTTT
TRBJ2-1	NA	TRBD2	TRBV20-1	CSAKGLRHNEQFF	TGCAGTGCTAAGGGACTACGTCACAATGAGCAGTTCTTC
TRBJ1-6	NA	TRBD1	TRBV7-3	CASSFETGDNSPLHF	TGTGCCAGCAGCTTTGAAACAGGGGATAATTCACCCCTCCACTTT
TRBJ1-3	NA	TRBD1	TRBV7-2	CASSLVDRGGNTIYF	TGTGCCAGCAGCTTGGTGGACAGGGGTGGGAACACCATATATTTT
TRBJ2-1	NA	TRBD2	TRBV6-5	CASSYSGTSGSLGEQFF	TGTGCCAGCAGTTACTCCGGGACTAGCGGGAGTTTAGGCGAGCAGTTCTTC
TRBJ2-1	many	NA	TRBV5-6	CASSLAGPGENEQFF	TGTGCCAGCAGCTTGGCCGGGCCGGGGGAGAATGAGCAGTTCTTC
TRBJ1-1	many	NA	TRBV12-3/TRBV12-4	CASSLDVPTEAFF	TGTGCCAGCAGTTTAGACGTTCCCACTGAAGCTTTCTTT
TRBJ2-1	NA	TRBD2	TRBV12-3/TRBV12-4	CASSSSGRAIYEQFF	TGTGCCAGCAGTTCTAGCGGGAGGGCCATCTATGAGCAGTTCTTC
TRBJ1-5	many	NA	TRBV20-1	CSARDPPFNQPQHF	TGCAGTGCTAGGGACCCTCCATTCAATCAGCCCCAGCATTTT
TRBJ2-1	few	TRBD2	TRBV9	CASTPDLAGGLYNEQFF	TGTGCCAGCACCCCTGACCTAGCGGGAGGTCTCTACAATGAGCAGTTCTTC
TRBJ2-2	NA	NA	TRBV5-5	CASIRGYTGELFF	TGTGCCAGCATCCGGGGGTACACCGGGGAGCTGTTTTTT
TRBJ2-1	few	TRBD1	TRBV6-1	CATGTGGVYNEQFF	TGTGCCACTGGTACAGGGGGAGTCTACAATGAGCAGTTCTTC
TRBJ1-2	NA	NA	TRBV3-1	CASSPLQGRYGYTF	TGTGCCAGCAGCCCTCTACAGGGCCGGTATGGCTACACCTTC
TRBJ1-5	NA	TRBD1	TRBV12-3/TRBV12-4	CASSTAGTGLQPQHF	TGTGCCAGCAGTACCGCCGGGACAGGGTTACAGCCCCAGCATTTT
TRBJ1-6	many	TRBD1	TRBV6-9	CASSSDRGYSPLHF	TGTGCCAGCAGTTCGGACAGGGGATATTCACCCCTCCACTTT
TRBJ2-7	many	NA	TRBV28	CASSLFRTGGEQYF	TGTGCCAGCAGTTTGTTTAGGACCGGGGGCGAGCAGTACTTC
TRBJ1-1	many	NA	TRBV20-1	CSASVGRGEAFF	TGCAGTGCTAGCGTGGGGCGTGGGGAAGCTTTCTTT
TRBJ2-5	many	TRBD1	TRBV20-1	CSARPWDRGPQETQYF	TGCAGTGCTAGACCCTGGGACAGGGGGCCGCAAGAGACCCAGTACTTC
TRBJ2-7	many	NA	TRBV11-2	CASSLVFRGTYEQYF	TGTGCCAGCAGCTTAGTCTTTCGGGGGACCTACGAGCAGTACTTC
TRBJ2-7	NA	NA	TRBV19	CASSSGTSTYEQYF	TGTGCCAGTAGTAGCGGCACCTCAACTTACGAGCAGTACTTC
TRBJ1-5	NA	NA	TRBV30	CAWSVGTGMKNQPQHF	TGTGCCTGGAGTGTAGGAACAGGGATGAAGAATCAGCCCCAGCATTTT
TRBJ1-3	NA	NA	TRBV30	CAWRPTGGNTIYF	TGTGCCTGGAGGCCTACAGGGGGAAACACCATATATTTT